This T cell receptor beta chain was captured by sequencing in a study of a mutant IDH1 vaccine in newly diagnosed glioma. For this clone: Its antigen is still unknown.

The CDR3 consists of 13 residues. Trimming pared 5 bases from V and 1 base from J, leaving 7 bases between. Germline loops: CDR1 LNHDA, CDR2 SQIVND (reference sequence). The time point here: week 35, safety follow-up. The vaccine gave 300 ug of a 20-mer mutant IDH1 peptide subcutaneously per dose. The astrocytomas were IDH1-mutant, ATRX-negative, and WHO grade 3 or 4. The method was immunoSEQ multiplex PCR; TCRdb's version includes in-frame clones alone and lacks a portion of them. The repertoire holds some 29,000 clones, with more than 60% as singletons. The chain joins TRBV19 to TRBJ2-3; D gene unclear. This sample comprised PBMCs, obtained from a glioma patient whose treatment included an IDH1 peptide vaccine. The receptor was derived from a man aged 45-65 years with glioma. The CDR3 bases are TGTGCCAGTAGTTCGCGAGGCACAGATACGCAGTATTTT. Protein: CASSSRGTDTQYF.